The 15 T cell receptor beta chains given below trace back to one sample, sequenced in a study of T cells in Graves' hyperthyroidism and ophthalmopathy. Amplification targeted TCR beta CDR3 regions from RNA transcripts. An initial round of RT-PCR targeting the TCR CDR3 relied on the HTBI primer set. TCRdb used MiXCR to reprocess the multiplex PCR reads, holding one entry per CDR3 protein. The data contain hundreds of thousands of distinct CDR3 sequences, under 15% of them singletons. Sequences were obtained from blood. The source of these receptors is a woman aged 35 to 49 with Graves' ophthalmopathy.

About this clonotype: A clone one base away is much larger, so this may be a read error. The chain carries TRBV6-1 and TRBJ2-5, with D possibly TRBD2 on 6 matching bases. Germline-derived CDR1 and CDR2 are MNHNS and SASEGT. This CDR3 contains 14 residues. The CDR3 region is CTSSERGEEETQYF. As DNA, the CDR3 is TGTACCAGCAGTGAAAGAGGGGAGGAAGAGACCCAGTACTTC.

This clonotype showed up many times. V gene TRBV29-1 combines with J gene TRBJ1-1; 10 positions match TRBD1. J gave up 8 bases and V 4 bases, and 7 bases lay outside the gene matches. The CDR3 contains 13 residues. Germline lookup yields CDR1 SQVTM and CDR2 ANQGSEA. CDR3 protein: CSVVGQGTKEAFF. CDR3 DNA sequence: TGCAGCGTTGTGGGACAGGGGACAAAAGAAGCTTTCTTT. The variable domain in full, completed from reference TRBV29-1 and TRBJ1-1, reads SAVISQKPSRDICQRGTSLTIQCQVDSQVTMMFWYRQQPGQSLTLIATANQGSEATYESGFVIDKFPISRPNLTFSTLTVSNMSPEDSSIYLCSVVGQGTKEAFFGQGTRLTVV.

This clonotype was observed many times. The genes are TRBV10-3 and TRBJ1-1, with no clear D. V dropped 6 bases and J dropped 1 base, with 9 bases sitting between them. Germline values: CDR1 ENHRY, CDR2 SYGVKD. The length of the CDR3 is 13 residues. The CDR3 bases are TGTGCCATCAGCTTAACAGAGAACACTGAAGCTTTCTTT. Its translation is CAISLTENTEAFF.

In its sample, this clonotype was seen many times. The rearrangement links TRBV28 to TRBJ2-7, with 7 positions matching TRBD1. After removal of 6 bases from V and 5 bases from J, the junction contained 7 bases not matched to a gene. Germline CDR1 reads MDHEN; CDR2 reads SYDVKM. The CDR3 is 13 residues long. CDR3: CASSTQGLDEQYF. The DNA for the CDR3 is TGTGCCAGCAGCACACAGGGGTTGGACGAGCAGTACTTC.

This clonotype was counted ten times or more. J is TRBJ2-5 and V is TRBV2; D gene ambiguous. This CDR3 region has 15 residues. Deletions cut 1 base from V and 1 base from J, with 10 bases between. CDR1 is SNHLY and CDR2 is FYNNEI in the germline V gene. CDR3: CASSEGTVVQETQYF. Written as DNA, the CDR3 is TGTGCCAGCAGTGAAGGGACGGTAGTCCAAGAGACCCAGTACTTC.

This clonotype was seen ten or more times. This sequence joins TRBV28 and TRBJ2-7; TRBD1 is a possible D gene (6 bases). CDR3 length: 16 residues. V was pared by 7 bases and J by 3 bases, with 22 bases between. CDR1 and CDR2 (germline): MDHEN, SYDVKM. In DNA, the CDR3 is TGTGCCAGCACTCTAGGAGGCAGGGGTAGGGACTACGAGCAGTACTTC. Protein: CASTLGGRGRDYEQYF.

Ten or more counts support this clonotype. The V gene is TRBV28, the J gene TRBJ2-7; the D gene is possibly TRBD1 (5 bases). The CDR3 is 12 amino acids. The V gene's germline CDR1 is MDHEN and CDR2 SYDVKM. V was trimmed by 7 bases and J by 4 bases, leaving 11 bases between them. This CDR3 is CASISRAYEQYF. The CDR3 DNA is TGTGCCAGCATTAGCAGGGCGTACGAGCAGTACTTC. The variable domain in full, completed from reference TRBV28 and TRBJ2-7, reads DVKVTQSSRYLVKRTGEKVFLECVQDMDHENMFWYRQDPGLGLRLIYFSYDVKMKEKGDIPEGYSVSREKKERFSLILESASTNQTSMYLCASISRAYEQYFGPGTRLTVT.

The chain links TRBV20-1 to TRBJ1-1; no reliable D call. V was clipped by 1 base and J by 6 bases, with 6 bases between them. Germline CDR1 reads DFQATT; CDR2 reads SNEGSKA (reference sequence). This CDR3 has 11 amino acids. DNA of the CDR3: TGCAGTGCTAGAGGACACGCTGAAGCTTTCTTT. It yields the protein CSARGHAEAFF.

Ten or more counts support this clonotype. This chain uses TRBV14 with TRBJ2-7, with D uncertain. The CDR3 consists of 15 residues. Germline V gene sequence: CDR1 SGHDN, CDR2 FVKESK. Trimming left V 1 base short and J 2 bases short, with 12 bases between. This CDR3 reads CASSQVSVKPYEQYF. CDR3 in DNA: TGTGCCAGCAGCCAAGTGTCTGTCAAGCCCTACGAGCAGTACTTC. The variable domain in full, completed from reference TRBV14 and TRBJ2-7, reads EAGVTQFPSHSVIEKGQTVTLRCDPISGHDNLYWYRRVMGKEIKFLLHFVKESKQDESGMPNNRFLAERTGGTYSTLKVQPAELEDSGVYFCASSQVSVKPYEQYFGPGTRLTVT.

This clonotype was detected ten times or more. The chain recombines TRBV10-3 with TRBJ2-5, with 7 bases that match TRBD1. Germline V gene sequence: CDR1 ENHRY, CDR2 SYGVKD. The CDR3 runs 12 residues. V lost 9 bases to trimming and J lost 2 bases; unmatched junction nucleotides: 3. The CDR3 sequence: CAIRDRQETQYF. DNA of the CDR3: TGTGCCATAAGGGACAGACAAGAGACCCAGTACTTC.

In this sample, this clonotype turned up many times. This sequence joins TRBV29-1 and TRBJ1-1, with 9 bases matching TRBD1. There are 14 residues in the CDR3. V lost 6 bases, J lost 6 bases, and 11 bases stayed unmatched. Germline CDR1 reads SQVTM; CDR2 reads ANQGSEA. The CDR3 protein is CSVLRGQGGSEAFF. For the CDR3, the DNA is TGCAGCGTGTTGAGGGGACAGGGTGGGTCTGAAGCTTTCTTT.

The chain is built from TRBV29-1 and TRBJ2-7, with a weak D call TRBD1 (6 bases). The germline CDR1 and CDR2 sequences are SQVTM and ANQGSEA. V lost 3 bases, J lost 7 bases, and 10 bases lay in between. The CDR3 extends over 11 amino acids. CDR3 region: CSVDQGREQYF. CDR3 nucleotide sequence: TGCAGCGTTGATCAGGGGAGAGAGCAGTACTTC.

This clonotype was detected ten times or more. The chain recombines TRBV2 with TRBJ2-7, with D uncertain. The CDR3 is made up of 12 amino acids. Trimming cost V 7 bases and J 2 bases, with 9 bases left between them. In germline, CDR1 is SNHLY, CDR2 FYNNEI. The CDR3 here is CASTDGPYEQYF. The CDR3 bases are TGTGCCAGCACGGACGGGCCCTACGAGCAGTACTTC.

This clonotype was recorded at least ten times. The genes are TRBV29-1 and TRBJ1-1; D gene ambiguous. The ends were cut back, 1 base at V and 0 bases at J, with 6 bases in the middle. Germline assignment: CDR1 SQVTM and CDR2 ANQGSEA. The CDR3 spans 13 residues. CDR3 DNA sequence: TGCAGCGTTGAAGTACGGCTGAACACTGAAGCTTTCTTT. This gives the protein CSVEVRLNTEAFF. Variable domain in full (rest from reference TRBV29-1 and TRBJ1-1): SAVISQKPSRDICQRGTSLTIQCQVDSQVTMMFWYRQQPGQSLTLIATANQGSEATYESGFVIDKFPISRPNLTFSTLTVSNMSPEDSSIYLCSVEVRLNTEAFFGQGTRLTVV.

This chain uses TRBV2 with TRBJ2-7; D remains ambiguous. CDR1 SNHLY and CDR2 FYNNEI come from the germline V gene. The length of the CDR3 is 13 residues. The V end lost 3 bases, the J end lost 1 base, and 7 bases lay between the germline ends. The CDR3 here is CASSDDESYEQYF. CDR3 in DNA: TGTGCCAGCAGTGATGACGAGTCCTACGAGCAGTACTTC.